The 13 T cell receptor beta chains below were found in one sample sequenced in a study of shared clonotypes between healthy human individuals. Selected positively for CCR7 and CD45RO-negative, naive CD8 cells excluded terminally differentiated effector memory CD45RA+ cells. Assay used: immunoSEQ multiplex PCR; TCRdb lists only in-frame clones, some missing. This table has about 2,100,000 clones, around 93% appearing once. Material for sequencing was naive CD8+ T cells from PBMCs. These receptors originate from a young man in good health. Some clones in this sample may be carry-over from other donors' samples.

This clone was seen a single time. CDR3 DNA sequence: TGTGCCAGCAGAACAGGGACCTTAGAGCAGTACTTC. It yields the protein CASRTGTLEQYF. The J gene is TRBJ2-7, the V gene TRBV6-1; D is possibly TRBD1 (6 bases). CDR1 MNHNS and CDR2 SASEGT come from the germline V gene. Trimming took off 6 bases at V and 7 bases at J, with 13 bases between the two ends. The CDR3 length is 12 residues.

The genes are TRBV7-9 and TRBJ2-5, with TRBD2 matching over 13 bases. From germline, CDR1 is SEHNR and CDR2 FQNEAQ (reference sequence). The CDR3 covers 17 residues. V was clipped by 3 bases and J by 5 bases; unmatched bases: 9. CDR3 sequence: CASSFGLAGDVTETQYF. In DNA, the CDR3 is TGTGCCAGCAGCTTCGGACTAGCGGGAGATGTGACGGAGACCCAGTACTTC.

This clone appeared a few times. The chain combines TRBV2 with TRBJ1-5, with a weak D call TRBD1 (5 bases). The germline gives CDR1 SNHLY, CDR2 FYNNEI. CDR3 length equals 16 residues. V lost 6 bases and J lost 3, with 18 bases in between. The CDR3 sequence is CASRSRDYVNNQPQHF. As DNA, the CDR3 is TGTGCCAGCAGATCCAGGGATTATGTGAACAATCAGCCCCAGCATTTT. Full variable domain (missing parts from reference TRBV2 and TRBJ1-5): EPEVTQTPSHQVTQMGQEVILRCVPISNHLYFYWYRQILGQKVEFLVSFYNNEISEKSEIFDDQFSVERPDGSNFTLKIRSTKLEDSAMYFCASRSRDYVNNQPQHFGDGTRLSIL.

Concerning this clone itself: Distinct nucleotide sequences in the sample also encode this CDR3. Here the CDR3 reads CASSPGGEQYF. CDR3 nucleotides: TGTGCCAGCAGCCCCGGAGGCGAGCAGTACTTC. This chain links TRBV11-2 with TRBJ2-7; D is perhaps TRBD2 (5 bases). The CDR3 consists of 11 residues. The ends were cut back, 5 bases at V and 6 bases at J, with 8 bases in the middle. Looked up from germline, CDR1 is SGHAT and CDR2 is FQNNGV.

The CDR3 here is CASSGPGGETEAFF. The CDR3 DNA is TGCGCCAGCAGCGGCCCAGGGGGTGAAACTGAAGCTTTCTTT. The chain has TRBV10-1 and TRBJ1-1, with TRBD1 identical over 7 bases. This CDR3 contains 14 residues. V dropped 6 bases and J dropped 5; count of bases not matched to a gene: 9. Germline V lookup: CDR1 WNHNN, CDR2 SYGVQD (reference sequence).

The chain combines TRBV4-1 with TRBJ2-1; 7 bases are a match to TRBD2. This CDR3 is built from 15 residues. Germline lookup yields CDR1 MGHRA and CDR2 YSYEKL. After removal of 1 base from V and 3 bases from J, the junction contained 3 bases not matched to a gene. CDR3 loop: CASSQVASGYNEQFF. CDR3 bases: TGCGCCAGCAGCCAAGTAGCTAGCGGCTACAATGAGCAGTTCTTC.

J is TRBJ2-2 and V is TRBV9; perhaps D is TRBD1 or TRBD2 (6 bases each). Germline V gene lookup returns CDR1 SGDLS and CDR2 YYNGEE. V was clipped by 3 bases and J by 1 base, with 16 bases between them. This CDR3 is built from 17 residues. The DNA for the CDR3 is TGTGCCAGCAGCGAAAGGGGGGCCCCACGGAACACCGGGGAGCTGTTTTTT. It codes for CASSERGAPRNTGELFF.

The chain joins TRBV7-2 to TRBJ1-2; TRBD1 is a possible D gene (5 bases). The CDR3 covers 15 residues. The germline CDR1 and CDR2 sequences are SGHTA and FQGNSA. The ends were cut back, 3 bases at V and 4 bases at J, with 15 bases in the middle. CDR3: CASSFPAGLSYGYTF. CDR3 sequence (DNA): TGTGCCAGCAGCTTCCCGGCAGGGCTAAGCTATGGCTACACCTTC. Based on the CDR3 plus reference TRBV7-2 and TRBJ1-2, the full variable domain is GAGVSQSPSNKVTEKGKDVELRCDPISGHTALYWYRQSLGQGLEFLIYFQGNSAPDKSGLPSDRFSAERTGGSVSTLTIQRTQQEDSAVYLCASSFPAGLSYGYTFGSGTRLTVV.

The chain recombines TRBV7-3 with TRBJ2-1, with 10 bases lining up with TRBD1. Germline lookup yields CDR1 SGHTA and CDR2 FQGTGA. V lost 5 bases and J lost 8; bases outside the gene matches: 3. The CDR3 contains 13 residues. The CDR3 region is CASSEDRGHEQFF. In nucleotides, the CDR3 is TGTGCCAGCAGCGAAGACAGGGGGCATGAGCAGTTCTTC. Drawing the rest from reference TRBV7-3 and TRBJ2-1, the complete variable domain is GAGVSQTPSNKVTEKGKYVELRCDPISGHTALYWYRQSLGQGPEFLIYFQGTGAADDSGLPNDRFFAVRPEGSVSTLKIQRTERGDSAVYLCASSEDRGHEQFFGPGTRLTVL.

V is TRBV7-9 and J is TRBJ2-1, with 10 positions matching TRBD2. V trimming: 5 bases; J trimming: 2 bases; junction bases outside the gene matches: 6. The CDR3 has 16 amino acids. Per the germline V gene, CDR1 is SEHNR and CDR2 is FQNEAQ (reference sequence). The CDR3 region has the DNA TGTGCCAGCAGCAGACTAGCGGGTTTCCCCTACAATGAGCAGTTCTTC. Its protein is CASSRLAGFPYNEQFF.

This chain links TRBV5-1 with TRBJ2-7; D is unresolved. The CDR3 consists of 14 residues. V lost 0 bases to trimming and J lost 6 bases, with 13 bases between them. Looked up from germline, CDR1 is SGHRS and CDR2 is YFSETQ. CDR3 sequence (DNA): TGCGCCAGCAGCTTGGAGGGTCTGGCATCCGAGCAGTACTTC. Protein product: CASSLEGLASEQYF. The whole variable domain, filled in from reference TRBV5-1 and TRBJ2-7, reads KAGVTQTPRYLIKTRGQQVTLSCSPISGHRSVSWYQQTPGQGLQFLFEYFSETQRNKGNFPGRFSGRQFSNSRSEMNVSTLELGDSALYLCASSLEGLASEQYFGPGTRLTVT.

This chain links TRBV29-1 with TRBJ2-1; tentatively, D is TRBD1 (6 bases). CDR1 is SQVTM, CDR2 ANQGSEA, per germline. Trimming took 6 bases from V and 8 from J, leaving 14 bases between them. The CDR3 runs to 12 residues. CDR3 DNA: TGCAGCGTGCTACAGGGATGGGATGAGCAGTTCTTC. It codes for CSVLQGWDEQFF.

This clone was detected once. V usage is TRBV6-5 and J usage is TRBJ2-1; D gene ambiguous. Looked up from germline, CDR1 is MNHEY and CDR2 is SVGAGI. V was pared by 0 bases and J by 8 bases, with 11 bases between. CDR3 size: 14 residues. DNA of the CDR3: TGTGCCAGCAGTTACTCGAGTAGGTTCGATGAGCAGTTCTTC. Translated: CASSYSSRFDEQFF.